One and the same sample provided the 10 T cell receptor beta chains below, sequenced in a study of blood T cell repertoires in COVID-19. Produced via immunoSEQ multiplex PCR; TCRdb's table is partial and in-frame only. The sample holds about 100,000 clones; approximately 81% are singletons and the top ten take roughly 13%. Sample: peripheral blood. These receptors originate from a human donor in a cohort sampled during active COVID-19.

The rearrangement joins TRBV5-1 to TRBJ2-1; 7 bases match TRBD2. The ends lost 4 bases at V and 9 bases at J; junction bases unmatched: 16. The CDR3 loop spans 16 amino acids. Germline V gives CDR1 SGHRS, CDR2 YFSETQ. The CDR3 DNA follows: TGCGCCAGCAGCCGTGGTCCCAGCGGGAATGTGGTTGAGCAGTTCTTC. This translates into CASSRGPSGNVVEQFF.

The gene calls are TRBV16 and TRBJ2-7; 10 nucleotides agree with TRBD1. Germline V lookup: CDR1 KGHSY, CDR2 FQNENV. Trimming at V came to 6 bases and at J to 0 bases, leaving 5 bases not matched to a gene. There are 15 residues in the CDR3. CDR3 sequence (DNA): TGTGCCAGCAGACCCGGACAGGGGGGCTCCTACGAGCAGTACTTC. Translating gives CASRPGQGGSYEQYF.

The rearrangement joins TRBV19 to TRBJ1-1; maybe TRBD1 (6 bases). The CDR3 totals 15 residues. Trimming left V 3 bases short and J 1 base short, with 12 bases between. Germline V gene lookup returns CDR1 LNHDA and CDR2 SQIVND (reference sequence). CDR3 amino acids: CASSISTGENTEAFF. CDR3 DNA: TGTGCCAGTAGTATCTCGACAGGAGAGAACACTGAAGCTTTCTTT.

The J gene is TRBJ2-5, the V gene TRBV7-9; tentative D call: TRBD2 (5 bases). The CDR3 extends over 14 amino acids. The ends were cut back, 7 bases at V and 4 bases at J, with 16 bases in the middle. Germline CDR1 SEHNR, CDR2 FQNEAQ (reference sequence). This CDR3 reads CASNKRGDGETQYF. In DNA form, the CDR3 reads TGTGCCAGCAACAAACGGGGAGACGGAGAGACCCAGTACTTC.

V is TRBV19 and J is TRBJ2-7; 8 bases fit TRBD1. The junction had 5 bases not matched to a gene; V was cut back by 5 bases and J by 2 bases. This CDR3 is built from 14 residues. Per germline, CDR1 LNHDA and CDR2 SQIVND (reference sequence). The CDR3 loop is CASSDPGQAYEQYF. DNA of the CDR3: TGTGCCAGTAGTGACCCGGGACAGGCCTACGAGCAGTACTTC. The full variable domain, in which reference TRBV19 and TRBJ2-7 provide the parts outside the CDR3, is DGGITQSPKYLFRKEGQNVTLSCEQNLNHDAMYWYRQDPGQGLRLIYYSQIVNDFQKGDIAEGYSVSREKKESFPLTVTSAQKNPTAFYLCASSDPGQAYEQYFGPGTRLTVT.

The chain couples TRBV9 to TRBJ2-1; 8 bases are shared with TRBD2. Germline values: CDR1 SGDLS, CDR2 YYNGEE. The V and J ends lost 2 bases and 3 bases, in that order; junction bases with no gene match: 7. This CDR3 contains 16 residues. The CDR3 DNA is TGTGCCAGCAGCGTGGGTGCGGGAGGACACTACAATGAGCAGTTCTTC. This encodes CASSVGAGGHYNEQFF.

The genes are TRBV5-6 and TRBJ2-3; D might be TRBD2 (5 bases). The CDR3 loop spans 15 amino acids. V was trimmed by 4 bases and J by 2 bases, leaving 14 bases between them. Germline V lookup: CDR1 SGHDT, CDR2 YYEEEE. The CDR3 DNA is TGTGCCAGCAGCCCGGGATCTAGCACCACAGATACGCAGTATTTT. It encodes CASSPGSSTTDTQYF.

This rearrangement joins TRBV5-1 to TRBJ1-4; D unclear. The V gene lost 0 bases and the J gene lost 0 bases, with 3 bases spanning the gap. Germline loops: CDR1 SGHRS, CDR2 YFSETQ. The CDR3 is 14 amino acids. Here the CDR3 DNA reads TGCGCCAGCAGCTTGGATACAACTAATGAAAAACTGTTTTTT. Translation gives CASSLDTTNEKLFF.

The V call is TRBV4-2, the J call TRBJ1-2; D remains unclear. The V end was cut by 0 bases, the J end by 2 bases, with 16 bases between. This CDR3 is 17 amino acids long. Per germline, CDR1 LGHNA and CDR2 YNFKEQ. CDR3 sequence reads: CASSQDVSGSFNYGYTF. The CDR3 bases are TGTGCCAGCAGCCAAGATGTGAGCGGATCCTTCAACTATGGCTACACCTTC.

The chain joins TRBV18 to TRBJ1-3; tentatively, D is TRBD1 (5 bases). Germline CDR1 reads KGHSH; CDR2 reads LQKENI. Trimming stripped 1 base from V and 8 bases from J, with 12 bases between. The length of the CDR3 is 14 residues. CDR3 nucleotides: TGTGCCAGCTCACCACGTCCCAGGGAACACACCATATATTTT. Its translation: CASSPRPREHTIYF.